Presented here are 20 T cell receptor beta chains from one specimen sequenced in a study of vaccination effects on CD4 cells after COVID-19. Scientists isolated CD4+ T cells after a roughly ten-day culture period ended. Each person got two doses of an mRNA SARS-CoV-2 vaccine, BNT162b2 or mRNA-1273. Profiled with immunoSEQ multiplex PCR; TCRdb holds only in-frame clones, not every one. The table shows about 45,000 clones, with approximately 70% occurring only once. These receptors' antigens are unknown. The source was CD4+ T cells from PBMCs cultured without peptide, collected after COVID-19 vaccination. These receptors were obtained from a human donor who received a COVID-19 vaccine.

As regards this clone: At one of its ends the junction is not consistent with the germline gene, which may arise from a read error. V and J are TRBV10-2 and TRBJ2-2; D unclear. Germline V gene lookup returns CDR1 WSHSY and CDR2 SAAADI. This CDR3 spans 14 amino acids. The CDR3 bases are TGCGCCAGCAGGGAGTGGGGGAACACCGGGGAGCTGTTTTTT. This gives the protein CASREWGNTGELFF.

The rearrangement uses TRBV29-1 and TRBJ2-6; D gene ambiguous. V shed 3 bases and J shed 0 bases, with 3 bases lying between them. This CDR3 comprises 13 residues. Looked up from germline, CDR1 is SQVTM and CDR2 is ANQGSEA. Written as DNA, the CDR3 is TGCAGCGTTGACATCTCTGGGGCCAACGTCCTGACTTTC. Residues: CSVDISGANVLTF.

CDR3 DNA: TGTGCCGCCCAACCGGAGGGGCGTGAAAAACTGTTTTTT. Protein sequence: CAAQPEGREKLFF. V and J are TRBV10-3 and TRBJ1-4, with D possibly TRBD1 on 5 matching bases. Germline V lookup: CDR1 ENHRY, CDR2 SYGVKD. The CDR3 length is 13 residues. With 11 bases removed from V and 7 bases from J, the gap between germline ends came to 17 bases.

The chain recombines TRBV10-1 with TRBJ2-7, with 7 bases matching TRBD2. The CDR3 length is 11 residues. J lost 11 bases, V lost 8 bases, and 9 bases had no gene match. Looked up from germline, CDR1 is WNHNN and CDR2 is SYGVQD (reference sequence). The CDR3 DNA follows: TGCGCCAGCGGAAGCGCGGGAGACAAGTACTTC. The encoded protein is CASGSAGDKYF.

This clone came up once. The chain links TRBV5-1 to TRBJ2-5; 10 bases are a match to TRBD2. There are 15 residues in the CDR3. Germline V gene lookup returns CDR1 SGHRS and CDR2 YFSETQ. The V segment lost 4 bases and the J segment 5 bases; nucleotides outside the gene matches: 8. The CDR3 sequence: CASSPTGLAMETQYF. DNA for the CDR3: TGCGCCAGCAGCCCGACGGGACTAGCGATGGAGACCCAGTACTTC.

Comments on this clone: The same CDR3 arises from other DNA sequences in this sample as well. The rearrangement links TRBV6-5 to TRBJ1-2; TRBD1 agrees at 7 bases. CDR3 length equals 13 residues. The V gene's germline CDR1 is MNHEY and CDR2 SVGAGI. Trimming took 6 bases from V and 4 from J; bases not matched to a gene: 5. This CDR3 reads CASRLGQSYGYTF. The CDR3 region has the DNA TGTGCCAGCAGGCTGGGACAGAGCTATGGCTACACCTTC.

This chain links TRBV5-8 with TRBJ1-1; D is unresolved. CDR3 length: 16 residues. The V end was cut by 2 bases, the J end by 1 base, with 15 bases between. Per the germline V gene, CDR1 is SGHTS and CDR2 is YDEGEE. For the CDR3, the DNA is TGTGCCAGCAGCTTATTCCTGGGCGGGAAGAACACTGAAGCTTTCTTT. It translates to CASSLFLGGKNTEAFF.

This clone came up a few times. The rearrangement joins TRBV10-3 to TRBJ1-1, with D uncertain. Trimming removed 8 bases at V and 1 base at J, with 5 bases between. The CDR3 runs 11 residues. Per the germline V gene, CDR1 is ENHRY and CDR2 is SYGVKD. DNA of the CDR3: TGTGCCATCGGGGAGAACACTGAAGCTTTCTTT. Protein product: CAIGENTEAFF.

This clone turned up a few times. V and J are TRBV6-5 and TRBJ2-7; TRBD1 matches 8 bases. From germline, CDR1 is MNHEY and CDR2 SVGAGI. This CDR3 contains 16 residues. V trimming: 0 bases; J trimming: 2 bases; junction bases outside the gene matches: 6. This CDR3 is CASSYSMSQGAYEQYF. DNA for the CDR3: TGTGCCAGCAGTTACTCGATGTCACAGGGGGCCTACGAGCAGTACTTC.

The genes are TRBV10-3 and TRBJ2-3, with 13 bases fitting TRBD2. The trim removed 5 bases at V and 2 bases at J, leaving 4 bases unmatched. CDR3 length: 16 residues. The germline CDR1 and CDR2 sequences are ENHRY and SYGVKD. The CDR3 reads CAISRTSGGNTDTQYF. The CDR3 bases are TGTGCCATCAGTAGGACTAGCGGGGGCAACACAGATACGCAGTATTTT.

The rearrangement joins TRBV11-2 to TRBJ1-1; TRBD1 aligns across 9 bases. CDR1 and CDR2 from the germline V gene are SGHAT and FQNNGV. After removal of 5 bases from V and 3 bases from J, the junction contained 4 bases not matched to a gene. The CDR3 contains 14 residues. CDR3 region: CASSTRTGDTEAFF. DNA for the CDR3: TGTGCCAGCAGCACCCGGACAGGGGACACTGAAGCTTTCTTT. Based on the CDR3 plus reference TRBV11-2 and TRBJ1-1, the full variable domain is EAGVAQSPRYKIIEKRQSVAFWCNPISGHATLYWYQQILGQGPKLLIQFQNNGVVDDSQLPKDRFSAERLKGVDSTLKIQPAKLEDSAVYLCASSTRTGDTEAFFGQGTRLTVV.

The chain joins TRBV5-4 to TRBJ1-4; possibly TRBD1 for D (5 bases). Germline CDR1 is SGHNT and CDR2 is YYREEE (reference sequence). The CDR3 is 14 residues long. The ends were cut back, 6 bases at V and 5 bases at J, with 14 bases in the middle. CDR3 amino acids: CASNQWGVNEKLFF. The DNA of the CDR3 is TGTGCCAGCAACCAATGGGGGGTAAATGAAAAACTGTTTTTT.

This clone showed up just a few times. CDR3 coding DNA: TGCAGTGCTAGGCCGGATTATGGCTACACCTTC. Translated, it gives CSARPDYGYTF. The rearrangement links TRBV20-1 to TRBJ1-2; no clear D. The CDR3 runs to 11 residues. Germline CDR1 and CDR2: DFQATT and SNEGSKA (reference sequence). V was clipped by 3 bases and J by 5 bases, with 7 bases between them.

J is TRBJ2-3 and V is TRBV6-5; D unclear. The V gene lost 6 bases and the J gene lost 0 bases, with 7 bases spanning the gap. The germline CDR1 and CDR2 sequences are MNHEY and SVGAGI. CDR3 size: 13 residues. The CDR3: CASRKLSTDTQYF. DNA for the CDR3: TGTGCCAGCAGGAAGCTTAGCACAGATACGCAGTATTTT.

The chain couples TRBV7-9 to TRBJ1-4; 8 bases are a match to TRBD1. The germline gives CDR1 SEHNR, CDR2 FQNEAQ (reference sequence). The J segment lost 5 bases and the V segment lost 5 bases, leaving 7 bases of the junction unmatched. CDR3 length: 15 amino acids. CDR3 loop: CASSRDRGANEKLFF. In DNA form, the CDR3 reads TGTGCCAGCAGCCGAGACAGGGGAGCGAATGAAAAACTGTTTTTT.

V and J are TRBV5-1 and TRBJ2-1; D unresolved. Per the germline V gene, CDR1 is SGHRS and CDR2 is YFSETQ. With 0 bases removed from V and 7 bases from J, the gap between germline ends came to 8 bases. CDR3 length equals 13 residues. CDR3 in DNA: TGCGCCAGCAGCTTGGTCTCTTCTAATGAGCAGTTCTTC. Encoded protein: CASSLVSSNEQFF.

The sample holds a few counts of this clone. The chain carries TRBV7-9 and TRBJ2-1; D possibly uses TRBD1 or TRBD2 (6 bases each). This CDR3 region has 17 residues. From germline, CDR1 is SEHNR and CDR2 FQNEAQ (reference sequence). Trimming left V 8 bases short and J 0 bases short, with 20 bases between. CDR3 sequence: CASGTKVGGSSYNEQFF. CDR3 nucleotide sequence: TGTGCCAGCGGAACTAAAGTAGGGGGGAGCTCCTACAATGAGCAGTTCTTC.

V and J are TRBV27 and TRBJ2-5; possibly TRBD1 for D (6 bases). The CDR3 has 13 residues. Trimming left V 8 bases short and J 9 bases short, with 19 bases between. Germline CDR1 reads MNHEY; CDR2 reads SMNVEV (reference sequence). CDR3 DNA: TGTGCCAGCGCGATCCGGGACACGCTCTCCCAGTACTTC. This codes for CASAIRDTLSQYF.

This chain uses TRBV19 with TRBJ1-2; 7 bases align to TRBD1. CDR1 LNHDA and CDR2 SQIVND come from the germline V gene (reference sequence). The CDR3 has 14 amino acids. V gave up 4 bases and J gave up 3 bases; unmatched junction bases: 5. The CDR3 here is CASSTTGSDYGYTF. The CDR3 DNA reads TGTGCCAGTAGTACGACAGGGAGCGACTATGGCTACACCTTC.

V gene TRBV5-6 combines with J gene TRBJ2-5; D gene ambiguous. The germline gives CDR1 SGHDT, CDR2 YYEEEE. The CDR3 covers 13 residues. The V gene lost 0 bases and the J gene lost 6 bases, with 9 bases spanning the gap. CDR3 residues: CASSLGILQTQYF. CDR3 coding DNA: TGTGCCAGCAGCTTGGGGATTTTACAGACCCAGTACTTC.